Below are 5 T cell receptor beta chains sequenced from a single sample in a study of cytomegalovirus exposure and HLA in healthy donors. Only in-frame clones appear in the TCRdb table, and some are missing; sequencing was by immunoSEQ multiplex PCR. Among over 150,000 clones listed, about 90% were seen once. Material: PBMCs. Source of these receptors: a woman aged 18-29 years in good health and CMV-seropositive.

The chain employs TRBV6-6 and TRBJ1-2, with 9 bases aligning to TRBD1. Germline CDR1 and CDR2: MNHNY and SVGAGI (reference sequence). CDR3 length equals 13 residues. Trimming removed 4 bases from V and 8 bases from J; junction bases left unmatched: 5. The CDR3 region is CASSFGTGRGYTF. As DNA, the CDR3 is TGTGCCAGCAGTTTCGGGACAGGGAGAGGCTACACCTTC.

V usage is TRBV10-3 and J usage is TRBJ2-7; D remains ambiguous. Trimming cost V 10 bases and J 6 bases, with 22 bases left between them. This CDR3 spans 14 amino acids. Germline CDR1 reads ENHRY; CDR2 reads SYGVKD. The CDR3 DNA reads as TGTGCCACATACGCTGGCGGCCCCCCCCTCGAGCAGTACTTC. Its translation is CATYAGGPPLEQYF.

This clone was seen just once. This chain joins TRBV18 and TRBJ2-2; possible D gene TRBD2, 5 bases. V lost 4 bases, J lost 3 bases, and 12 bases lay in between. The CDR3 length is 15 residues. CDR1 is KGHSH, CDR2 LQKENI, per germline. As DNA, the CDR3 is TGTGCCAGCTCACAGCGAGGGTCGGACACCGGGGAGCTGTTTTTT. Protein product: CASSQRGSDTGELFF.

This clone was counted a single time. The chain recombines TRBV5-1 with TRBJ1-4, with D possibly being TRBD1 (6 bases). The CDR3 length is 15 residues. The V end was cut by 0 bases, the J end by 5 bases, with 11 bases between. CDR1 and CDR2 (germline): SGHRS, YFSETQ. The CDR3 is CASSLGTEINEKLFF. Here the CDR3 DNA reads TGCGCCAGCAGCTTGGGGACAGAGATAAATGAAAAACTGTTTTTT.

The rearrangement uses TRBV9 and TRBJ2-2; D is unclear. Germline V lookup: CDR1 SGDLS, CDR2 YYNGEE. V was clipped by 2 bases and J by 1 base, with 6 bases between them. CDR3 length: 14 amino acids. CDR3 sequence: CASSVGLNTGELFF. In DNA form, the CDR3 reads TGTGCCAGCAGCGTGGGCCTGAACACCGGGGAGCTGTTTTTT.